Below are 27 T cell receptor beta chains sequenced from a single sample in a study of immune heterogeneity within non-small cell lung tumors. As template, the study used bulk tumor genomic DNA at 550 to 650 ng per sample. Several biopsies per primary tumor were taken during surgery, spaced as far apart as possible. Samples came from untreated patients having curative surgery for newly diagnosed non-small cell lung cancer. It was a multiplex PCR that amplified TCR beta CDR3, with 32 V and 13 J primers. TCRdb ran MiXCR on the multiplex PCR reads and lists one entry per CDR3 protein. The sample contains roughly 15,000 distinct CDR3 sequences, over 25% of which appear only once. Input material: lung tumor tissue. Every receptor here comes from a man aged 35 to 55 with non-small cell lung cancer.

This chain uses TRBV30 with TRBJ2-2; either TRBD1 or TRBD2 may supply D (5 bases each). V was trimmed by 1 base and J by 5 bases, leaving 5 bases between them. Germline V gene data show CDR1 as GTSNPN and CDR2 as SVGIG (reference sequence). The CDR3 has 12 amino acids. CDR3 nucleotide sequence: TGTGCCTGGAGTGGGGGGACCGGGGAGCTGTTTTTT. It is translated as CAWSGGTGELFF.

This clonotype was counted a few times. J is TRBJ1-5 and V is TRBV19; a weak D match, TRBD1 (6 bases). Germline V lookup: CDR1 LNHDA, CDR2 SQIVND (reference sequence). The CDR3 loop spans 16 amino acids. Trimming stripped 3 bases from V and 5 bases from J, with 17 bases between. The CDR3 DNA is TGTGCCAGTAGTATCTTGGTGGGGGCGGGCGATCAGCCCCAGCATTTT. The encoded protein is CASSILVGAGDQPQHF.

V and J are TRBV5-1 and TRBJ2-2; no firm D call. The V gene's germline CDR1 is SGHRS and CDR2 YFSETQ. The CDR3 extends over 13 amino acids. Trimming stripped 5 bases from V and 7 bases from J, with 12 bases between. CDR3 sequence (DNA): TGCGCCAGCAGAGAGACACCAGTCGGGGAGCTGTTTTTT. As protein: CASRETPVGELFF.

About this clonotype itself: This may be a read error: a much more frequent sequence differs by one nucleotide. Since the CDR3 does not end with the conserved phenylalanine or tryptophan, this likely comes from a read error. CDR3 region: CGSNPLAGHTDTQYY. CDR3 DNA: TGCGGATCCAACCCTTTAGCGGGACACACAGATACGCAGTATTAT. V is TRBV20-1 and J is TRBJ2-3, with 8 bases matching TRBD2. Looked up from germline, CDR1 is DFQATT and CDR2 is SNEGSKA (reference sequence). The CDR3 extends over 15 amino acids.

This chain joins TRBV4-2 and TRBJ2-2, with D maybe TRBD1 (6 bases). Trimming pared 4 bases from V and 0 bases from J, leaving 9 bases between. CDR1 LGHNA and CDR2 YNFKEQ come from the germline V gene. The length of the CDR3 is 15 residues. The CDR3 nucleotides are TGTGCCAGCAGCCCAGGGGTAGCGAACACCGGGGAGCTGTTTTTT. It codes for CASSPGVANTGELFF.

This chain uses TRBV4-1 with TRBJ2-5, with D maybe TRBD1 (6 bases). The CDR3 covers 16 residues. Trimming took off 0 bases at V and 2 bases at J, with 13 bases between the two ends. Germline CDR1 reads MGHRA; CDR2 reads YSYEKL. DNA of the CDR3: TGCGCCAGCAGCCAAGAAGCTACAGGGCGTCAAGAGACCCAGTACTTC. Translating gives CASSQEATGRQETQYF.

There are many counts of this clonotype. V and J are TRBV18 and TRBJ2-7; 13 nucleotides match TRBD2. The germline V gene has CDR1 KGHSH and CDR2 LQKENI. The V segment lost 4 bases and the J segment 6 bases; nucleotides outside the gene matches: 6. This CDR3 has 15 residues. Here the CDR3 reads CASSLRTSGSSEQYF. In DNA, the CDR3 is TGTGCCAGCTCACTTAGGACTAGCGGGAGTAGCGAGCAGTACTTC. Full variable domain (missing parts from reference TRBV18 and TRBJ2-7): NAGVMQNPRHLVRRRGQEARLRCSPMKGHSHVYWYRQLPEEGLKFMVYLQKENIIDESGMPKERFSAEFPKEGPSILRIQQVVRGDSAAYFCASSLRTSGSSEQYFGPGTRLTVT.

This clonotype appeared many times. The chain uses TRBV15 and TRBJ1-5, with 7 nucleotides matching TRBD1. V shed 1 base and J 5 bases; nucleotides not matched to a gene: 11. The germline gives CDR1 LNHNV, CDR2 YYDKDF (reference sequence). CDR3 length equals 17 residues. Here the CDR3 reads CATSRGLGRGEDQPQHF. CDR3 in DNA: TGTGCCACCAGCAGAGGATTGGGCAGGGGGGAGGATCAGCCCCAGCATTTT.

The genes are TRBV7-6 and TRBJ2-6; TRBD1 agrees at 8 bases. V was clipped by 5 bases and J by 4 bases; unmatched bases: 10. The CDR3 consists of 17 residues. Germline V gene lookup returns CDR1 SGHVS and CDR2 FNYEAQ. The CDR3 protein is CASSPDRGYSGANVLTF. Written as DNA, the CDR3 is TGTGCCAGCAGCCCTGACAGGGGTTACTCCGGGGCCAACGTCCTGACTTTC.

The chain uses TRBV4-2 and TRBJ2-1, with a possible D match to TRBD2 (6 bases). Germline V lookup: CDR1 LGHNA, CDR2 YNFKEQ. V lost 0 bases, J lost 2 bases, and 11 bases lay in between. The CDR3 covers 16 residues. The CDR3 spells CASSQDTLAAYNEQFF. In DNA form, the CDR3 reads TGTGCCAGCAGCCAAGATACACTAGCTGCCTACAATGAGCAGTTCTTC.

This clonotype was seen a handful of times. This CDR3 is CASSLGGSTDTQYF. As DNA, the CDR3 is TGCGCCAGCAGCTTGGGGGGAAGCACAGATACGCAGTATTTT. The chain carries TRBV5-1 and TRBJ2-3; D gene unclear. The length of the CDR3 is 14 residues. V dropped 0 bases and J dropped 0 bases, with 5 bases sitting between them. Germline CDR1 is SGHRS and CDR2 is YFSETQ.

This clonotype has more than one count but fewer than ten. This chain joins TRBV2 and TRBJ1-4; TRBD1 might be the D (5 bases). CDR1 SNHLY and CDR2 FYNNEI come from the germline V gene. The ends were cut back, 6 bases at V and 10 bases at J, with 18 bases in the middle. The CDR3 contains 14 residues. The CDR3, as DNA: TGTGCCAGCAGGCTGACAGAGGGCCATGGAAAACTGTTTTTT. The encoded protein is CASRLTEGHGKLFF.

With respect to this clonotype: A much larger clonotype is one base distant, so this may be a read error. The conserved phenylalanine or tryptophan is not found at the CDR3 terminus, so this likely reflects a read error. The chain employs TRBV7-7 and TRBJ2-7, with D possibly being TRBD1 (6 bases). Germline CDR1 is SSHAT and CDR2 is FNYEAQ (reference sequence). The CDR3 is 14 residues long. The CDR3 loop reads CASSLGVVGGEQYL. The CDR3, as DNA: TGTGCTAGCAGCTTAGGAGTAGTAGGGGGCGAGCAGTACTTA.

Points on this clonotype: A single base separates this from a much larger clone, so it may be a read error. The chain uses TRBV5-1 and TRBJ1-2; tentatively, D is TRBD1 (5 bases). CDR3 size: 13 residues. Germline assignment: CDR1 SGHRS and CDR2 YFSETQ. DNA of the CDR3: TGCTCCAGCAGCCCCCCGAGGGGCTATGGCTACACCTTC. Protein: CSSSPPRGYGYTF.

The chain uses TRBV11-2 and TRBJ2-1; a weak D match, TRBD2 (6 bases). V lost 2 bases and J lost 12, with 20 bases in between. Germline CDR1 is SGHAT and CDR2 is FQNNGV. The CDR3 is 15 amino acids. The DNA of the CDR3 is TGTGCCAGCAGCTTATGGGACTCCGGGTACGATGGGCAGTTCTTC. Translated: CASSLWDSGYDGQFF.

By frequency in the sample, this clonotype is medium-sized. This sequence joins TRBV29-1 and TRBJ1-4, with D perhaps matching TRBD1 (5 bases). Per germline, CDR1 SQVTM and CDR2 ANQGSEA. The CDR3 has 17 amino acids. Trimming left V 0 bases short and J 7 bases short, with 21 bases between. CDR3 DNA sequence: TGCAGCGTTGAAGATCCGGGCTTTTGGGGTAGGGGTGAAAAACTGTTTTTT. Translating it yields CSVEDPGFWGRGEKLFF.

V and J are TRBV6-4 and TRBJ2-4; D may match TRBD1 or TRBD2 (7 bases each). V lost 6 bases and J 0 bases, leaving 21 bases between the germline ends. Germline V lookup: CDR1 MRHNA, CDR2 SNTAGT. CDR3 length: 18 amino acids. The CDR3 sequence: CASRGDREGGLAKNIQYF. The CDR3 nucleotides are TGTGCCAGCAGGGGAGACAGGGAGGGAGGGCTAGCCAAAAACATTCAGTACTTC.

The chain employs TRBV7-3 and TRBJ2-1; 7 nucleotides line up with TRBD1. Germline V lookup: CDR1 SGHTA, CDR2 FQGTGA. V lost 5 bases and J lost 4; bases outside the gene matches: 11. The CDR3 runs 16 residues. The CDR3 bases are TGTGCCAGCAGCCTAAGTTCCGAGACAGGGTACAATGAGCAGTTCTTC. Residues: CASSLSSETGYNEQFF.

V and J are TRBV7-9 and TRBJ2-1; 10 bases match TRBD2. Trimming cost V 3 bases and J 6 bases; bases outside gene matches: 8. Germline V gives CDR1 SEHNR, CDR2 FQNEAQ (reference sequence). The CDR3 covers 16 residues. The CDR3 DNA is TGTGCCAGCAGCTTCCCGGGACTAGCGAGTAGCAATGAGCAGTTCTTC. As protein: CASSFPGLASSNEQFF.

About this clonotype: Given a much more abundant clone one base away, this may be a read error. The chain joins TRBV15 to TRBJ2-2, with D perhaps TRBD2 (5 bases). Germline V gene data show CDR1 as LNHNV and CDR2 as YYDKDF (reference sequence). The CDR3 consists of 14 residues. Here the CDR3 reads CATSRDPHTGELYF. The CDR3 bases are TGTGCCACCAGCAGAGATCCCCACACCGGGGAGCTGTATTTT.

By share, this clonotype ranks as medium-sized. This chain connects TRBV19 to TRBJ2-7; tentative D call: TRBD1 (7 bases). This CDR3 contains 14 residues. CDR1 and CDR2 (germline): LNHDA, SQIVND (reference sequence). The V and J ends lost 6 bases and 4 bases respectively, with 16 bases between them. CDR3 loop: CASSGGDRAYEQYF. In nucleotides, the CDR3 is TGTGCCAGTAGCGGGGGAGACAGGGCTTACGAGCAGTACTTC. Together with reference TRBV19 and TRBJ2-7, the CDR3 gives the full variable domain: DGGITQSPKYLFRKEGQNVTLSCEQNLNHDAMYWYRQDPGQGLRLIYYSQIVNDFQKGDIAEGYSVSREKKESFPLTVTSAQKNPTAFYLCASSGGDRAYEQYFGPGTRLTVT.

On this clonotype: This may stem from a read error, because a much larger clone lies one nucleotide away. The CDR3 is CASSQGGVFNSPLHF. The CDR3 DNA reads TGTGCCAGCAGCCAAGGGGGGGTGTTTAATTCACCCCTCCACTTT. The chain carries TRBV9 and TRBJ1-6, with D possibly matching TRBD1 (6 bases). Germline CDR1 and CDR2: SGDLS and YYNGEE. V lost 4 bases to trimming and J lost 6 bases, with 14 bases between them. This CDR3 region has 15 residues.

In the case of this clonotype: Possible read error: a much larger clone is one base away. This sequence joins TRBV12-3 or TRBV12-4 and TRBJ2-5; TRBD1 or TRBD2 may be the D gene (5 bases each). CDR3 length: 15 amino acids. V was shortened by 5 bases and J by 2 bases, with 15 bases between the two germline ends. CDR3 sequence reads: CASSDVGRSQETQYF. CDR3 nucleotides: TGTGCCAGCAGTGACGTGGGACGGAGTCAAGAGACCCAGTACTTC.

This clonotype is labeled medium-sized. This rearrangement joins TRBV6-5 to TRBJ1-4; possible D gene TRBD1, 5 bases. V was pared by 2 bases and J by 6 bases, with 10 bases between. Germline assignment: CDR1 MNHEY and CDR2 SVGAGI. This CDR3 is 14 amino acids long. The CDR3: CASSYRGTDEKLFF. As DNA, the CDR3 is TGTGCCAGCAGTTACCGGGGGACGGATGAAAAACTGTTTTTT.

A word on this clonotype: The junction departs from germline at one end; a sequencing error may be responsible. The rearrangement joins TRBV7-6 to TRBJ2-7; D assignment may be TRBD1 or TRBD2 (5 bases each). The CDR3 spans 13 residues. Per germline, CDR1 SGHVS and CDR2 FNYEAQ. This chain's CDR3 is CASSTGRHYEHYF. The CDR3 region has the DNA TGTGCCAGCAGCACGGGACGGCACTACGAGCACTACTTC.

Note on this clonotype: This may be a read error, as it is one base from a much larger clone. This sequence joins TRBV7-8 and TRBJ2-7; D is possibly TRBD1 or TRBD2 (5 bases each). V was pared by 5 bases and J by 0 bases, with 14 bases between. The CDR3 length is 15 residues. Germline lookup yields CDR1 SGHVS and CDR2 FQNEAQ. CDR3 sequence: CASSHPPGTSYEQYF. The CDR3 DNA reads TGTGCCAGCAGCCACCCTCCCGGGACCTCCTACGAGCAGTACTTC.

The chain has TRBV7-9 and TRBJ1-1; tentatively, D is TRBD1 (5 bases). V was shortened by 2 bases and J by 8 bases, with 27 bases between the two germline ends. Germline CDR1 SEHNR, CDR2 FQNEAQ (reference sequence). The CDR3 consists of 18 residues. The CDR3 sequence is CASSLYLGTYSEREEAFF. CDR3 sequence (DNA): TGTGCCAGCAGCTTATATCTGGGGACTTACTCTGAACGGGAGGAAGCTTTCTTT.